One and the same sample provided the 20 T cell receptor beta chains below, sequenced in a study of shared clonotypes between healthy human individuals. Sequenced by immunoSEQ multiplex PCR; TCRdb stores in-frame clones only, minus some. This table holds about 1 million clones, 65% to 80% found once. The sample was memory CD4+ T cells sorted from blood. The subset was: CD45RA-negative fraction. Every receptor here comes from a man aged 18 to 30 in good health.

This clone turned up a few times. The chain recombines TRBV9 with TRBJ1-1; D is unresolved. CDR1 is SGDLS, CDR2 YYNGEE, per germline. This CDR3 contains 14 residues. V lost 5 bases and J 11 bases, leaving 22 bases between the germline ends. The CDR3 protein is CASSPPGGGRGAFF. The DNA for the CDR3 is TGTGCCAGCAGTCCCCCCGGTGGCGGGAGAGGGGCTTTCTTT.

The chain carries TRBV5-4 and TRBJ1-2; D is perhaps TRBD1 (5 bases). Germline CDR1 SGHNT, CDR2 YYREEE (reference sequence). The germline V and J ends were trimmed by 4 bases and 0 bases, with 13 bases remaining between them. CDR3 length equals 15 residues. CDR3 residues: CASSRGGGSNYGYTF. CDR3 nucleotide sequence: TGTGCCAGCAGCCGGGGCGGGGGATCTAACTATGGCTACACCTTC.

This clone has just one count. The V gene is TRBV10-2, the J gene TRBJ1-3; 8 bases agree with TRBD1. Germline V CDR1 and CDR2: WSHSY, SAAADI. V shed 10 bases, J shed 4 bases, and the junction held 6 bases outside the gene matches. The CDR3 length is 13 residues. CDR3 sequence: CATETGAGNTIYF. Here the CDR3 DNA reads TGCGCCACCGAGACAGGGGCCGGAAACACCATATATTTT.

The chain combines TRBV19 with TRBJ2-4, with TRBD2 matching over 7 bases. Germline V gene data show CDR1 as LNHDA and CDR2 as SQIVND (reference sequence). V was pared by 6 bases and J by 4 bases, with 6 bases of the junction left unmatched. The CDR3 runs to 14 residues. The CDR3 DNA reads TGTGCCAGTAGCCGCGGACTAGATAAAAACATTCAGTACTTC. Translating it yields CASSRGLDKNIQYF.

This clone was seen at least ten times. DNA for the CDR3: TGCGCCAGCAGCGCCCTCGGGGACAGGGCAGAGACCCAGTACTTC. It is translated as CASSALGDRAETQYF. The chain uses TRBV5-1 and TRBJ2-5; the match to TRBD1 covers 9 bases. Trimming cost V 4 bases and J 4 bases; bases outside gene matches: 8. The CDR3 length is 15 residues. Germline V lookup: CDR1 SGHRS, CDR2 YFSETQ.

The rearrangement uses TRBV13 and TRBJ1-6; tentative D call: TRBD1 (5 bases). The V gene lost 4 bases and the J gene lost 8 bases, with 12 bases spanning the gap. CDR1 and CDR2 (germline): PRHDT, FYEKMQ (reference sequence). There are 14 residues in the CDR3. This chain's CDR3 is CASSSGLRDSPLHF. The CDR3 nucleotides read TGTGCCAGCAGCTCAGGGTTACGGGATTCACCCCTCCACTTT.

J is TRBJ1-3 and V is TRBV7-6; D gene unclear. The germline CDR1 and CDR2 sequences are SGHVS and FNYEAQ. Trimming removed 5 bases at V and 7 bases at J, with 15 bases between. The CDR3 is made up of 14 amino acids. The CDR3 nucleotides read TGTGCCAGCAGCATCAGCGGTACTCAGAACACCATATATTTT. This encodes CASSISGTQNTIYF.

The rearrangement uses TRBV6-6 and TRBJ1-1; a weak D match, TRBD1 (6 bases). The CDR3 covers 13 residues. Trimming stripped 2 bases from V and 6 bases from J, with 10 bases between. CDR1 MNHNY and CDR2 SVGAGI come from the germline V gene (reference sequence). This chain's CDR3 is CASSYAGASEAFF. The CDR3 bases are TGTGCCAGCAGTTACGCAGGGGCGTCTGAAGCTTTCTTT.

Concerning this clone: The same CDR3 can be traced to other DNA sequences in this sample. The gene calls are TRBV19 and TRBJ2-3; D gene unclear. Germline V gene lookup returns CDR1 LNHDA and CDR2 SQIVND (reference sequence). This CDR3 contains 12 residues. V dropped 5 bases and J dropped 3 bases, with 6 bases sitting between them. The CDR3 bases are TGTGCCAGTAGTCCCAATACAGATACGCAGTATTTT. Encoded protein: CASSPNTDTQYF.

The genes are TRBV4-1 and TRBJ2-2; D is perhaps TRBD1 (6 bases). The CDR3 is 16 amino acids. Germline V gene data show CDR1 as MGHRA and CDR2 as YSYEKL. The germline V and J ends were trimmed by 0 bases and 3 bases, with 11 bases remaining between them. CDR3 DNA sequence: TGCGCCAGCAGCCAAGAACCGGACAGTTACACCGGGGAGCTGTTTTTT. This sequence encodes CASSQEPDSYTGELFF.

The chain is built from TRBV6-5 and TRBJ1-2; TRBD1 aligns across 7 bases. V lost 6 bases and J lost 6; bases outside the gene matches: 10. CDR3 length: 14 amino acids. The germline V gene encodes CDR1 MNHEY and CDR2 SVGAGI. The CDR3 spells CASRNREGADGYTF. DNA for the CDR3: TGTGCCAGCAGGAACAGGGAGGGGGCGGATGGCTACACCTTC.

The V and J genes are TRBV5-1 and TRBJ1-2; TRBD1 agrees at 8 bases. The CDR3 is made up of 13 amino acids. Germline CDR1 is SGHRS and CDR2 is YFSETQ. Trimming removed 7 bases from V and 3 bases from J; junction bases left unmatched: 5. The CDR3 loop reads CASGAGGDYGYTF. The DNA for the CDR3 is TGCGCCAGCGGAGCAGGGGGCGACTATGGCTACACCTTC. The full variable domain, with the rest looked up from reference TRBV5-1 and TRBJ1-2, is KAGVTQTPRYLIKTRGQQVTLSCSPISGHRSVSWYQQTPGQGLQFLFEYFSETQRNKGNFPGRFSGRQFSNSRSEMNVSTLELGDSALYLCASGAGGDYGYTFGSGTRLTVV.

The rearrangement joins TRBV7-9 to TRBJ1-1; D may be TRBD1 (5 bases). The CDR3 covers 14 residues. Trimming removed 6 bases at V and 1 base at J, with 12 bases between. CDR1 and CDR2 (germline): SEHNR, FQNEAQ (reference sequence). CDR3 protein: CASSRDHGNTEAFF. The CDR3 region has the DNA TGTGCCAGCAGTCGGGACCACGGGAACACTGAAGCTTTCTTT.

The gene calls are TRBV14 and TRBJ2-1; the match to TRBD2 covers 10 bases. Germline-derived CDR1 and CDR2 are SGHDN and FVKESK. The V gene end was trimmed by 4 bases and the J gene end by 2 bases; junction bases not matched to a gene: 5. The CDR3 has 16 amino acids. The CDR3 nucleotides are TGTGCCAGCAGCCCAAAACTAGCGGGGCCCTACAATGAGCAGTTCTTC. This sequence encodes CASSPKLAGPYNEQFF.

J is TRBJ1-4 and V is TRBV2; no firm D call. Germline V CDR1 and CDR2: SNHLY, FYNNEI. This CDR3 has 14 residues. Trimming took off 3 bases at V and 4 bases at J, with 9 bases between the two ends. CDR3 nucleotide sequence: TGTGCCAGCAGTGACAGCCGTCTTAATGAAAAACTGTTTTTT. This codes for CASSDSRLNEKLFF.

V is TRBV7-2 and J is TRBJ2-1; unclear D gene. CDR3 length equals 15 residues. V lost 5 bases and J 10 bases, leaving 21 bases between the germline ends. CDR1 is SGHTA, CDR2 FQGNSA, per germline. The CDR3 DNA is TGTGCCAGCAGCCCAAGCTGGATTCCTGGCCAAGAGCAGTTCTTC. It translates to CASSPSWIPGQEQFF. Full variable domain (outside the CDR3, taken from reference TRBV7-2 and TRBJ2-1): GAGVSQSPSNKVTEKGKDVELRCDPISGHTALYWYRQSLGQGLEFLIYFQGNSAPDKSGLPSDRFSAERTGGSVSTLTIQRTQQEDSAVYLCASSPSWIPGQEQFFGPGTRLTVL.

This chain links TRBV9 with TRBJ1-6; a weak D match, TRBD1 (5 bases). The CDR3 is 15 residues long. Germline CDR1 SGDLS, CDR2 YYNGEE. The ends were cut back, 0 bases at V and 9 bases at J, with 13 bases in the middle. The CDR3 loop is CASSVGDLKGSPLHF. As DNA, the CDR3 is TGTGCCAGCAGCGTAGGGGACCTTAAAGGTTCACCCCTCCACTTT.

V is TRBV5-4 and J is TRBJ2-1; 10 bases map to TRBD1. V shed 4 bases, J shed 2 bases, and the junction held 6 bases outside the gene matches. Germline V gives CDR1 SGHNT, CDR2 YYREEE (reference sequence). The CDR3 is 16 residues long. The CDR3 here is CASSVGQGNPYNEQFF. The CDR3 DNA reads as TGTGCCAGCAGCGTGGGACAGGGGAATCCCTACAATGAGCAGTTCTTC.

This chain joins TRBV5-4 and TRBJ2-1, with 10 bases that match TRBD2. Germline V lookup: CDR1 SGHNT, CDR2 YYREEE (reference sequence). After removal of 0 bases from V and 5 bases from J, the junction contained 11 bases not matched to a gene. The length of the CDR3 is 18 residues. The CDR3 DNA is TGTGCCAGCAGCTTGGAAATTCGTCTAGCGGGAGTAGACAATGAGCAGTTCTTC. It is translated as CASSLEIRLAGVDNEQFF.

The CDR3 here is CASSPPWTGAYEQYF. DNA of the CDR3: TGTGCCAGCAGCCCACCCTGGACAGGGGCCTACGAGCAGTACTTC. V is TRBV4-2 and J is TRBJ2-7, with 9 bases aligning to TRBD1. Unmatched junction bases numbered 6, after V lost 4 bases and J lost 2 bases. CDR1 LGHNA and CDR2 YNFKEQ come from the germline V gene. CDR3 length equals 15 residues.